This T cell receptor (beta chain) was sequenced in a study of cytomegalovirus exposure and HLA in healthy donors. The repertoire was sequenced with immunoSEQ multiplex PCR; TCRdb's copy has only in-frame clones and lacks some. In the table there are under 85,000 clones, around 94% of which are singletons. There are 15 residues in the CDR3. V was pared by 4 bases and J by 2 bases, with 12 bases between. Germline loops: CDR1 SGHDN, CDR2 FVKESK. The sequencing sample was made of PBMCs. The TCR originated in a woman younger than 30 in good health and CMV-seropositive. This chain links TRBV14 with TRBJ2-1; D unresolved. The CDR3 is CASSLTPDTYNEQFF. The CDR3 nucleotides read TGTGCCAGCAGCCTTACCCCTGACACCTACAATGAGCAGTTCTTC.